Each of the 30 T cell receptor beta chains below was sequenced from the same sample in a study of response to subunit inactivated influenza vaccine (dated by TCRdb to 2017 to 2018). Libraries came from RT-PCR. The instrument was an Illumina HiSeq 2500. TCRdb passed the public sequencing reads through fastp at Q25 and MiXCR, retaining productive beta sequences. Each CDR3 protein appears once, grouped with its most common genes and DNA. Counted in this sample were roughly 760,000 distinct CDR3 sequences; 21% of them appeared once. 10% of the sample rests with the top ten. The material was PBMCs from blood, obtained more than 4 days after vaccination. Receptors were obtained from a man aged 50-59 years who received an inactivated influenza vaccine. Donor details come from another sample of the same person, matched by shared clones.

V usage is TRBV28 and J usage is TRBJ2-3; perhaps D is TRBD1 or TRBD2 (6 bases each). This CDR3 is 16 amino acids long. V was shortened by 7 bases and J by 4 bases, with 21 bases between the two germline ends. Per the germline V gene, CDR1 is MDHEN and CDR2 is SYDVKM. The CDR3: CASTPTGARSADTQYF. In DNA, the CDR3 is TGTGCCAGCACCCCGACGGGGGCGCGGTCAGCAGATACGCAGTATTTT.

There are many counts of this clonotype. J is TRBJ2-1 and V is TRBV11-2, with 7 bases that match TRBD1. Germline V gene lookup returns CDR1 SGHAT and CDR2 FQNNGV. The CDR3 is 15 amino acids. Trimming cost V 1 base and J 4 bases; bases outside gene matches: 4. The CDR3 sequence is CASSLGTGAYNEQFF. DNA for the CDR3: TGTGCCAGCAGCTTAGGGACAGGAGCTTACAATGAGCAGTTCTTC.

The chain joins TRBV18 to TRBJ2-7; D might be TRBD2 (5 bases). The CDR3 is 12 amino acids. Germline CDR1 KGHSH, CDR2 LQKENI. The V end lost 6 bases, the J end lost 6 bases, and 12 bases lay between the germline ends. The CDR3 bases are TGTGCCAGCTCTCAGGCTAGCCGCGAGCAGTACTTC. Its translation: CASSQASREQYF.

The sample holds a few counts of this clonotype. The rearrangement links TRBV5-1 to TRBJ2-7, with TRBD1 identical over 7 bases. The length of the CDR3 is 13 residues. With 7 bases clipped from V and 1 base from J, the junction kept 5 bases outside the gene matches. In germline, CDR1 is SGHRS, CDR2 YFSETQ. CDR3 loop: CASGTDPSYEQYF. For the CDR3, the DNA is TGCGCCAGCGGGACAGACCCTTCCTACGAGCAGTACTTC.

The chain combines TRBV20-1 with TRBJ2-5; perhaps TRBD2 as D (5 bases). The CDR3 has 16 amino acids. Germline CDR1 is DFQATT and CDR2 is SNEGSKA (reference sequence). Trimming stripped 2 bases from V and 6 bases from J, with 22 bases between. CDR3 coding DNA: TGCAGTGCTAGAAGGTCCGGGGTTCGGTTACCCCAGACCCAGTACTTC. This encodes CSARRSGVRLPQTQYF.

V gene TRBV7-2 combines with J gene TRBJ2-7; D ambiguous. The germline V gene encodes CDR1 SGHTA and CDR2 FQGNSA. Trimming removed 1 base from V and 2 bases from J, with 12 bases in between. The CDR3 runs to 15 residues. The CDR3 nucleotides are TGTGCCAGCAGCTTAGATATCCGGGCTACCTACGAGCAGTACTTC. This encodes CASSLDIRATYEQYF.

The gene calls are TRBV5-1 and TRBJ1-2; 8 bases match TRBD1. The CDR3 sequence is 18 residues long. The junction had 15 bases not matched to a gene; V was cut back by 0 bases and J by 5 bases. Germline-derived CDR1 and CDR2 are SGHRS and YFSETQ. This CDR3 is CASSLGYSGDTGGYGYTF. The CDR3 DNA reads TGCGCCAGCAGCTTGGGTTATTCCGGGGATACAGGGGGATATGGCTACACCTTC.

This clonotype came up a few times. V gene TRBV10-3 combines with J gene TRBJ2-1; 11 positions agree with TRBD2. V dropped 3 bases and J dropped 6; count of bases not matched to a gene: 7. The CDR3 runs 16 residues. Germline V gene data show CDR1 as ENHRY and CDR2 as SYGVKD. CDR3 residues: CAISEELAGVSNEQFF. The CDR3 nucleotides are TGTGCCATCAGTGAAGAACTAGCGGGAGTCTCCAATGAGCAGTTCTTC.

This chain joins TRBV7-2 and TRBJ2-3; D is uncertain. The germline CDR1 and CDR2 sequences are SGHTA and FQGNSA. Trimming took 6 bases from V and 2 from J, leaving 18 bases between them. The CDR3 is made up of 16 amino acids. The CDR3 sequence is CASRLGTDKNTDTQYF. CDR3 coding DNA: TGTGCCAGCAGACTCGGTACAGATAAAAACACAGATACGCAGTATTTT. Full variable domain (missing parts from reference TRBV7-2 and TRBJ2-3): GAGVSQSPSNKVTEKGKDVELRCDPISGHTALYWYRQSLGQGLEFLIYFQGNSAPDKSGLPSDRFSAERTGGSVSTLTIQRTQQEDSAVYLCASRLGTDKNTDTQYFGPGTRLTVL.

The rearrangement links TRBV18 to TRBJ2-7; the D gene is possibly TRBD2 (6 bases). Germline values: CDR1 KGHSH, CDR2 LQKENI. The CDR3 extends over 14 amino acids. The V gene lost 1 base and the J gene lost 2 bases, with 9 bases spanning the gap. CDR3 in DNA: TGTGCCAGCTCACCACGGGGGGTCACCTACGAGCAGTACTTC. Its translation: CASSPRGVTYEQYF.

The chain uses TRBV7-9 and TRBJ2-5; D possibly corresponds to TRBD2 (6 bases). This CDR3 has 16 amino acids. Germline values: CDR1 SEHNR, CDR2 FQNEAQ (reference sequence). The V gene lost 4 bases and the J gene lost 4 bases, with 19 bases spanning the gap. The DNA for the CDR3 is TGTGCCAGCAGCTCCCAGTTCACTGGCGGGGTAGAGACCCAGTACTTC. As protein: CASSSQFTGGVETQYF.

The V call is TRBV6-1, the J call TRBJ2-7; 7 nucleotides match TRBD1. The CDR3 consists of 16 residues. J gave up 2 bases and V 6 bases, and 13 bases lay outside the gene matches. Germline CDR1 reads MNHNS; CDR2 reads SASEGT. CDR3 sequence: CASRDLVRDRAYEQYF. In DNA form, the CDR3 reads TGTGCCAGCAGGGACTTGGTCCGGGACAGAGCCTACGAGCAGTACTTC.

This clonotype was seen repeatedly, ten times or more. The chain recombines TRBV18 with TRBJ1-1; no clear D gene. Germline V CDR1 and CDR2: KGHSH, LQKENI. V dropped 0 bases and J dropped 6 bases, with 14 bases sitting between them. CDR3 length: 15 amino acids. The CDR3 protein is CASSPPGRLGSEAFF. The CDR3 coding sequence is TGTGCCAGCTCACCACCGGGCAGGTTGGGATCTGAAGCTTTCTTT.

The chain has TRBV2 and TRBJ2-4; unclear D gene. This CDR3 is built from 18 residues. Germline V lookup: CDR1 SNHLY, CDR2 FYNNEI. Trimming shortened V by 3 bases and J by 2 bases, and 20 bases separated the two germline ends. CDR3 region: CASSDRISAAFTKNIQYF. The CDR3 DNA sequence: TGTGCCAGCAGTGATCGTATATCGGCGGCCTTTACCAAAAACATTCAGTACTTC.

The sample holds many counts of this clonotype. The V and J genes are TRBV7-8 and TRBJ1-1, with TRBD1 matching 10 bases. CDR1 and CDR2 from the germline V gene are SGHVS and FQNEAQ. The V and J ends lost 4 bases and 1 base, in that order; junction bases with no gene match: 9. The CDR3 spans 17 residues. DNA for the CDR3: TGTGCCAGCAGCTACTCGGGACAGGGGAAGGGGAACACTGAAGCTTTCTTT. It codes for CASSYSGQGKGNTEAFF.

The rearrangement uses TRBV12-3 or TRBV12-4 and TRBJ1-5; weak D call: TRBD1 (5 bases). V was trimmed by 0 bases and J by 7 bases, leaving 19 bases between them. This CDR3 comprises 17 residues. In nucleotides, the CDR3 is TGTGCCAGCAGTTTAGCGTCCCGCCTGGGTCGGGGCCAGCCCCAGCATTTT. This encodes CASSLASRLGRGQPQHF.

The J gene is TRBJ2-3, the V gene TRBV7-9; either TRBD1 or TRBD2 may supply D (6 bases each). This CDR3 has 14 residues. The V and J ends lost 5 bases and 8 bases respectively, with 17 bases between them. Germline assignment: CDR1 SEHNR and CDR2 FQNEAQ (reference sequence). In DNA, the CDR3 is TGTGCCAGCAGCGGGGGGCCTGGTGAGGGTACGCAGTATTTT. This gives the protein CASSGGPGEGTQYF.

A single count supports this clonotype. This chain connects TRBV7-8 to TRBJ2-2; D is uncertain. Trimming took off 4 bases at V and 7 bases at J, with 10 bases between the two ends. Germline loops: CDR1 SGHVS, CDR2 FQNEAQ. The CDR3 sequence is 13 residues long. This CDR3 reads CASSSLTVGELFF. The CDR3 DNA reads TGTGCCAGCAGCTCCCTTACCGTCGGGGAGCTGTTTTTT.

This clonotype was seen only a few times. The rearrangement joins TRBV7-9 to TRBJ2-1; D possibly matches TRBD1 or TRBD2 (6 bases each). Trimming removed 1 base from V and 2 bases from J, with 15 bases in between. From germline, CDR1 is SEHNR and CDR2 FQNEAQ (reference sequence). CDR3 length: 17 amino acids. The CDR3 region is CASSLGVWGAPYNEQFF. DNA for the CDR3: TGTGCCAGCAGCTTAGGGGTGTGGGGGGCTCCCTACAATGAGCAGTTCTTC.

Only a few counts were recorded for this clonotype. The chain is built from TRBV20-1 and TRBJ1-2, with TRBD1 as a possible D gene (6 bases). CDR3 size: 12 residues. Germline V gives CDR1 DFQATT, CDR2 SNEGSKA (reference sequence). V gave up 6 bases and J gave up 5 bases, with 13 bases separating them. The CDR3 is CSAQDRGYGYTF. The CDR3 DNA sequence: TGCAGTGCACAGGACAGAGGATATGGCTACACCTTC.

The chain has TRBV24-1 and TRBJ2-1; no firm D call. The V end lost 0 bases, the J end lost 0 bases, and 8 bases lay between the germline ends. This CDR3 has 16 residues. Germline V gene data show CDR1 as KGHDR and CDR2 as SFDVKD. CDR3 DNA sequence: TGTGCCACCAGTGATTTGAGGTCGAGCTCCTACAATGAGCAGTTCTTC. Protein: CATSDLRSSSYNEQFF.

This clonotype was observed many times. This sequence joins TRBV15 and TRBJ2-2, with D uncertain. This CDR3 contains 16 residues. The germline V gene encodes CDR1 LNHNV and CDR2 YYDKDF (reference sequence). The V end lost 0 bases, the J end lost 7 bases, and 15 bases lay between the germline ends. As DNA, the CDR3 is TGTGCCACCAGCAGAGATCTCTTCCAGGCCTTCGGGGAGCTGTTTTTT. As protein: CATSRDLFQAFGELFF.

This clonotype has a count of ten or more. The DNA for the CDR3 is TGCAGTGCCAACACAGATACGCAGTATTTT. This encodes CSANTDTQYF. The chain links TRBV20-1 to TRBJ2-3; D is ambiguous. CDR3 size: 10 residues. V lost 6 bases, J lost 2 bases, and 3 bases lay in between. The germline gives CDR1 DFQATT, CDR2 SNEGSKA (reference sequence).

This clonotype was seen a few times. V and J are TRBV10-3 and TRBJ2-5; 9 nucleotides line up with TRBD1. Germline loops: CDR1 ENHRY, CDR2 SYGVKD. The CDR3 consists of 17 residues. Germline trimming cut 0 bases from V and 3 bases from J; bases unmatched to any gene: 8. This CDR3 reads CAISESKRDREKETQYF. The CDR3 DNA reads as TGTGCCATCAGTGAGTCGAAGAGGGACAGGGAAAAAGAGACCCAGTACTTC.

The chain recombines TRBV6-5 with TRBJ2-1, with no clear D. CDR3 length: 15 amino acids. Trimming stripped 4 bases from V and 0 bases from J, with 10 bases between. In germline, CDR1 is MNHEY, CDR2 SVGAGI. CDR3 amino acids: CASSWETSSYNEQFF. CDR3 in DNA: TGTGCCAGCAGTTGGGAAACAAGCTCCTACAATGAGCAGTTCTTC.

This clonotype was seen only a few times. Here the CDR3 DNA reads TGTGCTCTCAGTAGAGGGGTACCGGGACAGGGGCTCTACGAGCAGTACTTC. This translates into CALSRGVPGQGLYEQYF. The chain carries TRBV25-1 and TRBJ2-7, with TRBD1 matching 10 bases. Germline V lookup: CDR1 MGHDK, CDR2 SYGVNS. The CDR3 length is 17 residues.

The sample holds a few counts of this clonotype. The V and J genes are TRBV7-2 and TRBJ1-2, with 7 bases that match TRBD1. The CDR3 has 15 amino acids. Germline loops: CDR1 SGHTA, CDR2 FQGNSA. The ends lost 0 bases at V and 4 bases at J; junction bases unmatched: 5. CDR3 in amino acids: CASSLATGTSYGYTF. The CDR3 nucleotides are TGTGCCAGCAGCTTAGCGACAGGGACTTCCTATGGCTACACCTTC.

This clonotype was seen more than once but under ten times. This chain joins TRBV9 and TRBJ1-1, with D unclear. The CDR3 contains 14 residues. Trimming cost V 4 bases and J 0 bases, with 10 bases left between them. Germline values: CDR1 SGDLS, CDR2 YYNGEE. The CDR3 protein is CASSPWQLNTEAFF. CDR3 bases: TGTGCCAGCAGCCCCTGGCAATTGAACACTGAAGCTTTCTTT. Drawing the rest from reference TRBV9 and TRBJ1-1, the complete variable domain is DSGVTQTPKHLITATGQRVTLRCSPRSGDLSVYWYQQSLDQGLQFLIQYYNGEERAKGNILERFSAQQFPDLHSELNLSSLELGDSALYFCASSPWQLNTEAFFGQGTRLTVV.

The chain employs TRBV4-3 and TRBJ2-5, with a weak D call TRBD2 (5 bases). This CDR3 has 18 amino acids. V was trimmed by 0 bases and J by 5 bases, leaving 22 bases between them. CDR1 is LGHNA, CDR2 YSLEER, per germline. Here the CDR3 reads CASSQDLPGYPLSETQYF. The CDR3 nucleotides are TGCGCCAGCAGCCAAGATCTACCGGGATACCCTTTGTCGGAGACCCAGTACTTC.

This clonotype has only one observation. The chain joins TRBV20-1 to TRBJ2-5, with TRBD1 identical over 7 bases. The CDR3 totals 13 residues. The V gene's germline CDR1 is DFQATT and CDR2 SNEGSKA (reference sequence). V was clipped by 6 bases and J by 5 bases; unmatched bases: 9. CDR3: CSAIVQGSETQYF. The CDR3 nucleotides are TGCAGTGCAATCGTACAGGGGAGTGAGACCCAGTACTTC.